A single sample gave rise to the 14 T cell receptor beta chains below, sequenced in a study of shared clonotypes between healthy human individuals. The data were produced by immunoSEQ multiplex PCR, yet TCRdb's version contains in-frame clones alone and is incomplete. The sample carries approximately 470,000 clones, roughly 80% recorded once. Sequenced: PBMCs. These receptors all come from a middle-aged woman in good health. Some clones in this sample may be carry-over from other donors' samples.

The V call is TRBV2, the J call TRBJ1-2; D perhaps matches TRBD1 (5 bases). The CDR3 spans 15 residues. CDR1 SNHLY and CDR2 FYNNEI come from the germline V gene. The germline V and J ends were trimmed by 4 bases and 4 bases, with 16 bases remaining between them. CDR3 in amino acids: CASSVRGRSLYGYTF. CDR3 DNA sequence: TGTGCCAGCAGTGTCCGGGGCCGTAGCCTCTATGGCTACACCTTC.

V is TRBV30 and J is TRBJ1-5, with D perhaps matching TRBD1 (5 bases). This CDR3 comprises 15 residues. CDR1 GTSNPN and CDR2 SVGIG come from the germline V gene (reference sequence). Trimming pared 0 bases from V and 4 bases from J, leaving 13 bases between. The CDR3 region has the DNA TGTGCCTGGAGTGTCGGGGCTGGGGGTAATCAGCCCCAGCATTTT. It yields the protein CAWSVGAGGNQPQHF.

This clone appeared many times. Other DNA sequences of this sample code for an identical CDR3. J is TRBJ2-5 and V is TRBV19; perhaps TRBD2 as D (5 bases). CDR1 LNHDA and CDR2 SQIVND come from the germline V gene (reference sequence). The CDR3 has 14 amino acids. V gave up 5 bases and J gave up 5 bases, with 15 bases separating them. This CDR3 reads CASSPGLYMETQYF. For the CDR3, the DNA is TGTGCCAGTAGTCCTGGACTGTATATGGAGACCCAGTACTTC.

As to this clone: At the DNA level, this CDR3 is encoded by other sequences in the same sample as well. The rearrangement uses TRBV2 and TRBJ1-5; D unresolved. CDR3 size: 13 residues. Germline lookup yields CDR1 SNHLY and CDR2 FYNNEI. Between the trimmed V and J ends, which lost 1 base and 4 bases, there was a span of 5 bases. CDR3 in amino acids: CASSEVGNQPQHF. CDR3 nucleotides: TGTGCCAGCAGTGAAGTCGGGAATCAGCCCCAGCATTTT.

The chain uses TRBV29-1 and TRBJ2-5; D gene uncertain. Between the trimmed V and J ends, which lost 4 bases and 5 bases, there was a span of 14 bases. The CDR3 spans 13 residues. Germline CDR1 and CDR2: SQVTM and ANQGSEA. This CDR3 is CSVGRNSQETQYF. The CDR3 nucleotides read TGCAGCGTTGGTAGGAACAGCCAGGAGACCCAGTACTTC.

This rearrangement joins TRBV5-1 to TRBJ2-3, with 7 nucleotides matching TRBD2. J gave up 1 base and V 3 bases, and 5 bases lay outside the gene matches. This CDR3 comprises 15 residues. The germline V gene encodes CDR1 SGHRS and CDR2 YFSETQ. The CDR3 sequence: CASSSKTSRTDTQYF. The CDR3 bases are TGCGCCAGCAGCTCCAAGACTAGCCGCACAGATACGCAGTATTTT.

In the case of this clone: A far larger clone is only one base removed, so a read error is likely. In DNA, the CDR3 is TGTGCCGGCAGTGAATATAGCCACGAGCAGTACTTC. Amino acids: CAGSEYSHEQYF. The chain combines TRBV25-1 with TRBJ2-7; unclear D gene. The germline V gene encodes CDR1 MGHDK and CDR2 SYGVNS. The CDR3 contains 12 residues.

This clone was seen a single time. The chain carries TRBV7-2 and TRBJ1-5; 7 bases agree with TRBD1. The CDR3 has 15 amino acids. Germline trimming cut 4 bases from V and 9 bases from J; bases unmatched to any gene: 12. CDR1 and CDR2 (germline): SGHTA, FQGNSA. Here the CDR3 DNA reads TGTGCCAGCAGCTCCCGCGCAGGGGGTTTCGGGCCCCAGCATTTT. This gives the protein CASSSRAGGFGPQHF. Drawing the rest from reference TRBV7-2 and TRBJ1-5, the complete variable domain is GAGVSQSPSNKVTEKGKDVELRCDPISGHTALYWYRQSLGQGLEFLIYFQGNSAPDKSGLPSDRFSAERTGGSVSTLTIQRTQQEDSAVYLCASSSRAGGFGPQHFGDGTRLSIL.

The rearrangement uses TRBV27 and TRBJ2-1; TRBD2 matches at 8 bases. The V and J ends lost 6 bases and 4 bases, in that order; junction bases with no gene match: 8. Germline assignment: CDR1 MNHEY and CDR2 SMNVEV (reference sequence). The CDR3 covers 15 residues. The CDR3 DNA is TGTGCCAGCAGCCCGACTAGCGATACTTACAATGAGCAGTTCTTC. Translating it yields CASSPTSDTYNEQFF.

The chain employs TRBV30 and TRBJ2-3; D is uncertain. V lost 5 bases, J lost 0 bases, and 3 bases lay in between. This CDR3 has 11 residues. Germline V lookup: CDR1 GTSNPN, CDR2 SVGIG (reference sequence). This CDR3 is CAWGSTDTQYF. CDR3 DNA: TGTGCCTGGGGGAGCACAGATACGCAGTATTTT.

This clone was counted only a few times. The rearrangement joins TRBV5-1 to TRBJ2-2; TRBD2 matches 7 bases. Trimming removed 0 bases from V and 0 bases from J; junction bases left unmatched: 2. Germline V gives CDR1 SGHRS, CDR2 YFSETQ. This CDR3 has 16 amino acids. The chain's CDR3 is CASSLVGGSNTGELFF. Here the CDR3 DNA reads TGCGCCAGCAGCTTGGTGGGAGGGTCGAACACCGGGGAGCTGTTTTTT.

Of note for this clone: The sample carries other DNA sequences with the same CDR3. The chain employs TRBV5-6 and TRBJ1-1, with a weak D call TRBD1 (6 bases). The V gene's germline CDR1 is SGHDT and CDR2 YYEEEE. V shed 3 bases and J shed 2 bases, with 11 bases lying between them. The CDR3 length is 14 residues. The CDR3 spells CASSSGTQNTEAFF. CDR3 DNA sequence: TGTGCCAGCAGCTCCGGGACACAAAACACTGAAGCTTTCTTT.

This sequence joins TRBV29-1 and TRBJ1-3; tentative D call: TRBD1 (6 bases). Trimming shortened V by 1 base and J by 3 bases, and 16 bases separated the two germline ends. Germline V gives CDR1 SQVTM, CDR2 ANQGSEA. This CDR3 region has 16 residues. In nucleotides, the CDR3 is TGCAGCGTTGAAGTTTCGGGACAAGGTTATGGAAACACCATATATTTT. Translation gives CSVEVSGQGYGNTIYF.

In regard to this clone: Distinct nucleotide sequences in the sample also encode this CDR3. The chain has TRBV5-1 and TRBJ1-3; no firm D call. This CDR3 is 15 amino acids long. The V end lost 0 bases, the J end lost 0 bases, and 7 bases lay between the germline ends. CDR1 SGHRS and CDR2 YFSETQ come from the germline V gene. CDR3 nucleotide sequence: TGCGCCAGCAGCTTGGCGGGTAACTCTGGAAACACCATATATTTT. Protein sequence: CASSLAGNSGNTIYF.